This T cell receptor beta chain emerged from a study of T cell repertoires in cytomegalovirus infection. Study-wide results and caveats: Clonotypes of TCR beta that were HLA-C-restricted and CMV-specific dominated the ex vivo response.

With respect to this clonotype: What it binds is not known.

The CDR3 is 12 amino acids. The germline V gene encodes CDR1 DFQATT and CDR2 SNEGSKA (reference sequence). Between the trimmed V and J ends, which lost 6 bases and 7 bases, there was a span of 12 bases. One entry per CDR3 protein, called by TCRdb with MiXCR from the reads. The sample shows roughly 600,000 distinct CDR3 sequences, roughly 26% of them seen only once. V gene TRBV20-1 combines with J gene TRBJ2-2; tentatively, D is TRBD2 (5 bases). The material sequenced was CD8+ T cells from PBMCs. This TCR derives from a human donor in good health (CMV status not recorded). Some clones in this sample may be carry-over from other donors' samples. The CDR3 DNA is TGCAGTGCCCTTCTAGCAGGCGGGGAGCTGTTTTTT. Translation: CSALLAGGELFF.